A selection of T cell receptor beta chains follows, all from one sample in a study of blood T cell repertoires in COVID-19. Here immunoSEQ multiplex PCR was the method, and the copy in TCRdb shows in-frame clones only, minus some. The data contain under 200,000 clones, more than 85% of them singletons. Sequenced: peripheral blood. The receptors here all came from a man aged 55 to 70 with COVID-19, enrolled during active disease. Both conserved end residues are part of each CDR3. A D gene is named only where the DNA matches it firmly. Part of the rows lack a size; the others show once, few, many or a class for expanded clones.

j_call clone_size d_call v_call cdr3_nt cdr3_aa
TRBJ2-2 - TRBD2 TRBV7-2 TGTGCCAGCAGCTCCTGGAGCGGGGGGGCTGGCGGGGAGCTGTTTTTT CASSSWSGGAGGELFF
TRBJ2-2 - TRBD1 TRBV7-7 TGTGCTAGCAGTTTAGGACAGGGGACTAACGGGGAGCTGTTTTTT CASSLGQGTNGELFF
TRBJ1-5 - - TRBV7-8 TGTGCCAGCAGCTTAGAGAGAAATCAGCCCCAGCATTTT CASSLERNQPQHF
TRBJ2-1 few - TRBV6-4 TGTGCCAGCAGTGAACAGGGTACCTCCAATGAGCAGTTCTTC CASSEQGTSNEQFF
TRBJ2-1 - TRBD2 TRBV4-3 TGCGCCAGCAGCCAAGACGCGGGACTAGCGGGAATCGTGCAGTTCTTC CASSQDAGLAGIVQFF
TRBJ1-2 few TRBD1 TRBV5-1 TGCGCCAGCAGCCCCGGACAGGGGTTACATGGCTACACCTTC CASSPGQGLHGYTF
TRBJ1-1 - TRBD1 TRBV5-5 TGTGCCAGCAGGTGGGGACAGGGTGAGGTGAACACTGAAGCTTTCTTT CASRWGQGEVNTEAFF
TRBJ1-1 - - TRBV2 TGTGCCAGCAGTATTGCAGGGAACACTGAAGCTTTCTTT CASSIAGNTEAFF
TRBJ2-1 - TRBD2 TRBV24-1 TGTGCCACCAATGACGCTAGCGGGAGATTTGATGAGCAGTTCTTC CATNDASGRFDEQFF
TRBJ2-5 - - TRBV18 TGTGCCAGCTCACCTAAGAGGGGGACGACAAGCGAGACCCAGTACTTC CASSPKRGTTSETQYF
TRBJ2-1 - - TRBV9 TGTGCCAGCAGCCTCCGGGATCAATCCTACAATGAGCAGTTCTTC CASSLRDQSYNEQFF
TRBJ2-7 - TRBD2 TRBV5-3 TGTGCCAGAAGCTCCCGTGGACTAGCGGGAGTGCCCGGCGCGGGCGAGCAGTACTTC CARSSRGLAGVPGAGEQYF
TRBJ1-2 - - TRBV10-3 TGTGCCATCAGTGAGGGGGGAGGAGGCTACACCTTC CAISEGGGGYTF
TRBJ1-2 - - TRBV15 TGTGCCACCAGCAGAGATCGAGGGCAGGGGCTCTATGGCTACACCTTC CATSRDRGQGLYGYTF
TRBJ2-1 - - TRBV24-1 TGTGCCACCAGTGATTTGCGGTGGGGAGAGGATGAGCAGTTCTTC CATSDLRWGEDEQFF
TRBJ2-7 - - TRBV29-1 TGCAGCGTTGCAGGGGTCGGGTCCTACGAGCAGTACTTC CSVAGVGSYEQYF
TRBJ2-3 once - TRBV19 TGTGCCAGTAGTATTCAGGGGATCACAGATACGCAGTATTTT CASSIQGITDTQYF
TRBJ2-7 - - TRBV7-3 TGTGCCAGCAGCCCCGACAGCTACTACGAGCAGTACTTC CASSPDSYYEQYF